A single sample gave rise to the 24 T cell receptor beta chains below, sequenced in a study of control samples from healthy donors and cancer patients. The assay was immunoSEQ multiplex PCR, and TCRdb's table has in-frame clones only and misses some. This sample has more than 100,000 clones, with roughly nine tenths found just once. The sample was blood. These receptors came from a woman aged 18-30 years in good health.

Only one count was recorded for this clone. The V gene is TRBV7-2, the J gene TRBJ2-2; D remains ambiguous. The CDR3 spans 14 residues. Deletions cut 3 bases from V and 0 bases from J, with 5 bases between. Germline CDR1 is SGHTA and CDR2 is FQGNSA. The CDR3 loop reads CASSLVANTGELFF. The CDR3, as DNA: TGTGCCAGCAGCTTGGTGGCGAACACCGGGGAGCTGTTTTTT. Looking up the rest from reference TRBV7-2 and TRBJ2-2 gives the full variable domain: GAGVSQSPSNKVTEKGKDVELRCDPISGHTALYWYRQSLGQGLEFLIYFQGNSAPDKSGLPSDRFSAERTGGSVSTLTIQRTQQEDSAVYLCASSLVANTGELFFGEGSRLTVL.

The chain joins TRBV9 to TRBJ1-2; 7 bases fit TRBD1. The CDR3 is 15 amino acids. Germline assignment: CDR1 SGDLS and CDR2 YYNGEE. The junction had 11 bases not matched to a gene; V was cut back by 3 bases and J by 6 bases. The CDR3 sequence: CASSGPTGASNGYTF. The CDR3, as DNA: TGTGCCAGCAGCGGCCCCACAGGGGCCTCAAATGGCTACACCTTC.

This clone occurred a few times. The chain couples TRBV2 to TRBJ1-2; D remains ambiguous. Trimming removed 3 bases at V and 4 bases at J, with 6 bases between. Germline CDR1 reads SNHLY; CDR2 reads FYNNEI. The CDR3 is 12 amino acids. CDR3 loop: CASSDSAYGYTF. The CDR3 region has the DNA TGTGCCAGCAGTGACTCGGCCTATGGCTACACCTTC.

This chain joins TRBV12-5 and TRBJ2-1; D not resolved. The CDR3 consists of 15 residues. The V and J ends lost 3 bases and 8 bases respectively, with 17 bases between them. The germline V gene encodes CDR1 LGHNT and CDR2 FRNRAP. CDR3 DNA: TGTGCTAGTGGTTTTTCCTCCTTTTTGCGTCATGAGCAGTTCTTC. Translating gives CASGFSSFLRHEQFF.

This clone was detected only once. This chain connects TRBV28 to TRBJ1-2; TRBD1 might be the D (5 bases). This CDR3 has 18 amino acids. V lost 5 bases, J lost 8 bases, and 30 bases lay in between. Looked up from germline, CDR1 is MDHEN and CDR2 is SYDVKM. The CDR3 region is CASSTYGAPTPEREGYTF. The CDR3 DNA reads as TGTGCCAGCAGTACCTACGGGGCGCCGACCCCCGAAAGGGAGGGCTACACCTTC.

The rearrangement links TRBV18 to TRBJ1-2, with 7 bases matching TRBD1. CDR1 and CDR2 (germline): KGHSH, LQKENI. The V and J ends lost 4 bases and 4 bases, in that order; junction bases with no gene match: 3. The CDR3 totals 13 residues. CDR3 loop: CASSRGQFYGYTF. The CDR3 DNA reads TGTGCCAGCTCACGGGGACAGTTCTATGGCTACACCTTC.

The J gene is TRBJ1-3, the V gene TRBV18; 11 bases fit TRBD1. V dropped 5 bases and J dropped 2; count of bases not matched to a gene: 2. There are 15 residues in the CDR3. Per the germline V gene, CDR1 is KGHSH and CDR2 is LQKENI. CDR3 nucleotides: TGTGCCAGCTCAGCGGGACAGGGGGCTGGAAACACCATATATTTT. Protein: CASSAGQGAGNTIYF.

This clone was observed a single time. CDR3 coding DNA: TGTGCCAGCAGCTTAGTCCGTGCGGTTACAGGGGACGACGAGCAGTACTTC. It encodes CASSLVRAVTGDDEQYF. J is TRBJ2-7 and V is TRBV7-9, with TRBD1 identical over 7 bases. In germline, CDR1 is SEHNR, CDR2 FQNEAQ (reference sequence). Trimming took 1 base from V and 5 from J; bases not matched to a gene: 14. The length of the CDR3 is 17 residues.

The V call is TRBV12-3 or TRBV12-4, the J call TRBJ2-3; 9 bases line up with TRBD1. Trimming cost V 6 bases and J 4 bases; bases outside gene matches: 2. The CDR3 is made up of 13 amino acids. CDR3: CASRQGAADTQYF. CDR3 nucleotide sequence: TGTGCCAGCAGACAGGGGGCGGCAGATACGCAGTATTTT.

The V gene is TRBV3-1 (or the pseudogene TRBV3-2), the J gene TRBJ2-2; no definite D call. Trimming pared 1 base from V and 4 bases from J, leaving 4 bases between. CDR3 size: 13 residues. Looked up from germline, CDR1 is LGHDT and CDR2 is YNNKEL (reference sequence). The CDR3 is CASSQVITGELFF. The CDR3 coding sequence is TGTGCCAGCAGCCAAGTTATCACCGGGGAGCTGTTTTTT.

The gene calls are TRBV24-1 and TRBJ1-4; 8 bases are a match to TRBD1. CDR3 length equals 15 residues. V gave up 9 bases and J gave up 7 bases; unmatched junction bases: 12. Germline assignment: CDR1 KGHDR and CDR2 SFDVKD. The CDR3 protein is CATGTGTGLGEKLFF. CDR3 coding DNA: TGTGCCACCGGCACCGGGACAGGACTCGGTGAAAAACTGTTTTTT.

The chain has TRBV28 and TRBJ2-7; D may be TRBD1 (5 bases). The V and J ends lost 1 base and 4 bases respectively, with 23 bases between them. This CDR3 spans 18 amino acids. The germline V gene has CDR1 MDHEN and CDR2 SYDVKM. CDR3 nucleotide sequence: TGTGCCAGCAGTTTATCCACCGACAGCTCACACCCCATATACGAGCAGTACTTC. This sequence encodes CASSLSTDSSHPIYEQYF.

The rearrangement uses TRBV7-8 and TRBJ2-2; no reliable D call. With 1 base removed from V and 7 bases from J, the gap between germline ends came to 7 bases. The CDR3 has 13 residues. In germline, CDR1 is SGHVS, CDR2 FQNEAQ. The CDR3 loop reads CASSLELLGELFF. The DNA for the CDR3 is TGTGCCAGCAGCTTAGAGCTGCTCGGGGAGCTGTTTTTT.

The V call is TRBV5-5, the J call TRBJ1-1; a possible D gene is TRBD1 (6 bases). This CDR3 is 14 amino acids long. The V and J ends lost 4 bases and 0 bases respectively, with 10 bases between them. Per the germline V gene, CDR1 is SGHKS and CDR2 is YYEKEE (reference sequence). CDR3 sequence: CASSPTGLNTEAFF. The CDR3 DNA follows: TGTGCCAGCAGCCCGACAGGCCTGAACACTGAAGCTTTCTTT. The full variable domain, in which reference TRBV5-5 and TRBJ1-1 provide the parts outside the CDR3, is DAGVTQSPTHLIKTRGQQVTLRCSPISGHKSVSWYQQVLGQGPQFIFQYYEKEERGRGNFPDRFSARQFPNYSSELNVNALLLGDSALYLCASSPTGLNTEAFFGQGTRLTVV.

The chain links TRBV11-2 to TRBJ2-2; 10 nucleotides match TRBD2. The ends lost 5 bases at V and 2 bases at J; junction bases unmatched: 8. Germline CDR1 and CDR2: SGHAT and FQNNGV. The CDR3 covers 17 residues. CDR3 in amino acids: CASSPGGLASNTGELFF. In nucleotides, the CDR3 is TGTGCCAGCAGCCCAGGGGGACTAGCGAGTAACACCGGGGAGCTGTTTTTT.

The V call is TRBV4-1, the J call TRBJ2-7, with 9 bases lining up with TRBD2. Germline V gene lookup returns CDR1 MGHRA and CDR2 YSYEKL. The CDR3 has 15 residues. After removal of 3 bases from V and 4 bases from J, the junction contained 7 bases not matched to a gene. CDR3 region: CASSHQAGGVYEQYF. The CDR3, as DNA: TGCGCCAGCAGCCACCAAGCGGGGGGAGTATACGAGCAGTACTTC.

The chain has TRBV6-1 and TRBJ1-1; maybe TRBD1 (5 bases). The V and J ends lost 1 base and 5 bases respectively, with 8 bases between them. CDR1 is MNHNS and CDR2 is SASEGT in the germline V gene. The CDR3 extends over 13 amino acids. The CDR3 loop is CASSEDRLTEAFF. CDR3 DNA: TGTGCCAGCAGTGAAGACAGGCTAACTGAAGCTTTCTTT.

J is TRBJ1-1 and V is TRBV24-1; 11 bases agree with TRBD1. The V gene's germline CDR1 is KGHDR and CDR2 SFDVKD. The V and J ends lost 5 bases and 1 base, in that order; junction bases with no gene match: 5. CDR3 length equals 16 residues. The DNA of the CDR3 is TGTGCCACCAGTGCCCTAGGGACAGGGGGGAACACTGAAGCTTTCTTT. Its translation is CATSALGTGGNTEAFF.

The gene calls are TRBV5-6 and TRBJ2-1; 13 nucleotides match TRBD2. This CDR3 has 18 residues. The V segment lost 5 bases and the J segment 2 bases; nucleotides outside the gene matches: 10. Looked up from germline, CDR1 is SGHDT and CDR2 is YYEEEE. CDR3 loop: CASRPTSGRDDTYNEQFF. The CDR3 bases are TGTGCCAGCAGACCCACTAGCGGGAGGGATGACACCTACAATGAGCAGTTCTTC.

This chain connects TRBV7-2 to TRBJ2-7; D gene uncertain. The germline V and J ends were trimmed by 2 bases and 2 bases, with 13 bases remaining between them. In germline, CDR1 is SGHTA, CDR2 FQGNSA. The CDR3 consists of 15 residues. CDR3 in DNA: TGTGCCAGCAGCTTAAAAGGGTTCGGAACCTACGAGCAGTACTTC. Translating it yields CASSLKGFGTYEQYF.

This clone was seen a single time. The genes are TRBV5-4 and TRBJ2-2; D not resolved. The CDR3 has 12 residues. The germline V and J ends were trimmed by 2 bases and 6 bases, with 5 bases remaining between them. CDR1 SGHNT and CDR2 YYREEE come from the germline V gene (reference sequence). The CDR3 DNA is TGTGCCAGCAGCTTACAAGCCGGGGAGCTGTTTTTT. This translates into CASSLQAGELFF.

V and J are TRBV14 and TRBJ2-1; 9 bases line up with TRBD2. This CDR3 has 16 amino acids. V was pared by 6 bases and J by 4 bases, with 10 bases of the junction left unmatched. Germline V gene lookup returns CDR1 SGHDN and CDR2 FVKESK. The CDR3 loop is CASRHGLAGPYNEQFF. CDR3 in DNA: TGTGCCAGCAGGCACGGGCTAGCGGGGCCTTACAATGAGCAGTTCTTC.

The rearrangement joins TRBV19 to TRBJ2-5; possible D gene TRBD1, 5 bases. V was pared by 4 bases and J by 3 bases, with 9 bases between. The CDR3 runs 13 residues. The germline CDR1 and CDR2 sequences are LNHDA and SQIVND (reference sequence). The CDR3 DNA reads TGTGCCAGTAGTAATCAGGGAAAAGAGACCCAGTACTTC. Translation gives CASSNQGKETQYF.

V is TRBV18 and J is TRBJ2-3; D possibly corresponds to TRBD2 (5 bases). The CDR3 totals 15 residues. V was shortened by 3 bases and J by 3 bases, with 13 bases between the two germline ends. Germline lookup yields CDR1 KGHSH and CDR2 LQKENI. The CDR3 protein is CASSPMGAGTDTQYF. The CDR3 coding sequence is TGTGCCAGCTCACCGATGGGAGCTGGGACAGATACGCAGTATTTT.